These 23 T cell receptor beta chains came from one sample sequenced in a study of shared clonotypes between healthy human individuals. The data were produced by immunoSEQ multiplex PCR, yet TCRdb's version contains in-frame clones alone and is incomplete. The sample lists roughly 1,600,000 clones, less than 99% occurring once. Sequencing used naive CD4+ T cells sorted from blood. Subset here: CD45RA+ positively selected. The source is a man aged 25 to 40 in good health.

A note on this clone: The sample has other DNA sequences that encode this CDR3 too. J is TRBJ2-7 and V is TRBV7-9; the match to TRBD2 covers 14 bases. This CDR3 has 15 amino acids. Germline CDR1 reads SEHNR; CDR2 reads FQNEAQ (reference sequence). The J segment lost 3 bases and the V segment lost 5 bases, leaving 3 bases of the junction unmatched. CDR3 loop: CASSPGTSGSYEQYF. The CDR3 nucleotides read TGTGCCAGCAGCCCCGGGACTAGCGGGAGCTACGAGCAGTACTTC. Combining the CDR3 with reference TRBV7-9 and TRBJ2-7 gives the whole variable domain DTGVSQNPRHKITKRGQNVTFRCDPISEHNRLYWYRQTLGQGPEFLTYFQNEAQLEKSRLLSDRFSAERPKGSFSTLEIQRTEQGDSAMYLCASSPGTSGSYEQYFGPGTRLTVT.

The rearrangement joins TRBV18 to TRBJ2-3; D uncertain. The CDR3 is made up of 15 amino acids. Germline CDR1 and CDR2: KGHSH and LQKENI. Trimming took off 5 bases at V and 1 base at J, with 13 bases between the two ends. In DNA, the CDR3 is TGTGCCAGCTCATTCTACTCTGGGGGCACAGATACGCAGTATTTT. Its protein product is CASSFYSGGTDTQYF.

The chain has TRBV27 and TRBJ1-4, with 9 bases that match TRBD1. The CDR3 runs to 15 residues. The V gene end was trimmed by 5 bases and the J gene end by 10 bases; junction bases not matched to a gene: 11. CDR1 and CDR2 from the germline V gene are MNHEY and SMNVEV (reference sequence). The CDR3 sequence: CASSTPTGGLGKLFF. The CDR3 region has the DNA TGTGCCAGCAGTACACCAACAGGGGGCTTAGGAAAACTGTTTTTT.

To note about this clone: Other nucleotide sequences from this sample produce the same CDR3. The chain employs TRBV18 and TRBJ1-1; D not certain. Germline V gene lookup returns CDR1 KGHSH and CDR2 LQKENI. The CDR3 is 14 residues long. Trimming left V 3 bases short and J 2 bases short, with 10 bases between. The CDR3 loop is CASSPAGSNTEAFF. In DNA, the CDR3 is TGTGCCAGCTCACCTGCGGGGAGCAACACTGAAGCTTTCTTT.

The V gene is TRBV28, the J gene TRBJ1-5; D gene unclear. The germline gives CDR1 MDHEN, CDR2 SYDVKM. Deletions cut 7 bases from V and 7 bases from J, with 17 bases between. CDR3 length: 14 residues. CDR3 sequence reads: CASTERGRVQPQHF. CDR3 bases: TGTGCCAGCACAGAAAGAGGGCGCGTCCAGCCCCAGCATTTT.

V is TRBV28 and J is TRBJ2-5, with TRBD2 matching 9 bases. The CDR3 has 16 amino acids. V trimming: 8 bases; J trimming: 2 bases; junction bases outside the gene matches: 12. Germline assignment: CDR1 MDHEN and CDR2 SYDVKM. The CDR3 sequence is CASRASSGRGQETQYF. DNA of the CDR3: TGTGCCAGCCGTGCCAGTAGCGGGAGAGGACAAGAGACCCAGTACTTC.

The V gene is TRBV27, the J gene TRBJ2-2, with D maybe TRBD2 (6 bases). Trimming removed 0 bases at V and 3 bases at J, with 14 bases between. CDR3 length equals 17 residues. Germline CDR1 and CDR2: MNHEY and SMNVEV (reference sequence). The CDR3 sequence is CASSLSWRAGDTGELFF. CDR3 coding DNA: TGTGCCAGCAGTTTATCGTGGAGGGCGGGCGACACCGGGGAGCTGTTTTTT.

This chain links TRBV5-4 with TRBJ2-4, with D perhaps matching TRBD2 (6 bases). V gave up 6 bases and J gave up 1 base, with 14 bases separating them. Germline CDR1 SGHNT, CDR2 YYREEE (reference sequence). The CDR3 extends over 15 amino acids. CDR3 DNA sequence: TGTGCCAGCACTGTGGGGGGTACGGCCAAAAACATTCAGTACTTC. Translated: CASTVGGTAKNIQYF.

The V call is TRBV5-1, the J call TRBJ2-5, with no clear D. CDR3 length equals 14 residues. CDR1 SGHRS and CDR2 YFSETQ come from the germline V gene. Trimming pared 0 bases from V and 0 bases from J, leaving 6 bases between. The CDR3: CASSLEEYQETQYF. CDR3 coding DNA: TGCGCCAGCAGCTTGGAGGAGTACCAAGAGACCCAGTACTTC.

V is TRBV5-1 and J is TRBJ2-2; 9 bases align to TRBD2. This CDR3 region has 16 residues. The V segment lost 3 bases and the J segment 4 bases; nucleotides outside the gene matches: 7. Germline V CDR1 and CDR2: SGHRS, YFSETQ. CDR3 sequence reads: CASSSPTSGTTGELFF. The CDR3, as DNA: TGCGCCAGCAGCTCCCCGACTAGCGGCACCACCGGGGAGCTGTTTTTT.

The chain is built from TRBV19 and TRBJ2-3; 12 nucleotides line up with TRBD1. The V and J ends lost 7 bases and 8 bases, in that order; junction bases with no gene match: 7. Germline CDR1 LNHDA, CDR2 SQIVND (reference sequence). The CDR3 is made up of 14 amino acids. The CDR3 nucleotides are TGTGCCAGTAACCCCCGGGACAGGGGGCCTACGCAGTATTTT. Its translation is CASNPRDRGPTQYF.

The V gene is TRBV7-6, the J gene TRBJ2-7, with TRBD2 matching over 7 bases. The CDR3 spans 15 residues. Germline V CDR1 and CDR2: SGHVS, FNYEAQ. V lost 1 base to trimming and J lost 6 bases; unmatched junction nucleotides: 9. The DNA for the CDR3 is TGTGCCAGCAGCTTAGGAGCAGCGGGGCGGCTCGAGCAGTACTTC. This translates into CASSLGAAGRLEQYF. Full variable domain (missing parts from reference TRBV7-6 and TRBJ2-7): GAGVSQSPRYKVTKRGQDVALRCDPISGHVSLYWYRQALGQGPEFLTYFNYEAQQDKSGLPNDRFSAERPEGSISTLTIQRTEQRDSAMYRCASSLGAAGRLEQYFGPGTRLTVT.

The J gene is TRBJ2-1, the V gene TRBV7-9; TRBD1 agrees at 7 bases. Germline loops: CDR1 SEHNR, CDR2 FQNEAQ (reference sequence). CDR3 length: 15 residues. Losses at the gene ends were 0 bases for V and 8 bases for J; bases not matched to a gene: 7. The chain's CDR3 is CASSLARGPGDEQFF. CDR3 DNA: TGTGCCAGCAGCTTAGCTAGGGGGCCTGGAGATGAGCAGTTCTTC.

The chain couples TRBV6-5 to TRBJ2-3; TRBD2 aligns across 7 bases. The trim removed 2 bases at V and 4 bases at J, leaving 0 bases unmatched. This CDR3 comprises 13 residues. Germline V gives CDR1 MNHEY, CDR2 SVGAGI. The CDR3 nucleotides read TGTGCCAGCAGTTACGGGGGGGCAGATACGCAGTATTTT. Translation gives CASSYGGADTQYF.

The rearrangement joins TRBV28 to TRBJ2-7, with 11 bases matching TRBD2. Trimming removed 7 bases from V and 4 bases from J; junction bases left unmatched: 9. This CDR3 has 15 amino acids. Germline CDR1 and CDR2: MDHEN and SYDVKM. The CDR3 loop reads CASKASGRKDYEQYF. The CDR3 DNA follows: TGTGCCAGCAAGGCTAGCGGGAGGAAAGATTACGAGCAGTACTTC.

The rearrangement joins TRBV5-6 to TRBJ2-1; D not certain. V was trimmed by 4 bases and J by 5 bases, leaving 4 bases between them. This CDR3 has 11 residues. Germline loops: CDR1 SGHDT, CDR2 YYEEEE. CDR3 protein: CASSRNNEQFF. CDR3 coding DNA: TGTGCCAGCAGCAGGAACAATGAGCAGTTCTTC.

This clone showed up just once. This chain uses TRBV6-4 with TRBJ1-5; D not certain. The germline V and J ends were trimmed by 6 bases and 7 bases, with 7 bases remaining between them. The CDR3 is 11 amino acids. Germline CDR1 reads MRHNA; CDR2 reads SNTAGT. The chain's CDR3 is CASRKLQPQHF. In DNA, the CDR3 is TGTGCCAGCAGGAAACTACAGCCCCAGCATTTT.

This clone was observed once. The V gene is TRBV5-6, the J gene TRBJ1-5; possibly TRBD1 for D (5 bases). V was shortened by 4 bases and J by 3 bases, with 8 bases between the two germline ends. This CDR3 contains 13 residues. Germline values: CDR1 SGHDT, CDR2 YYEEEE. Here the CDR3 DNA reads TGTGCCAGCAGCCTCAGGGTCAATCAGCCCCAGCATTTT. Its translation: CASSLRVNQPQHF. The whole variable domain, filled in from reference TRBV5-6 and TRBJ1-5, reads DAGVTQSPTHLIKTRGQQVTLRCSPKSGHDTVSWYQQALGQGPQFIFQYYEEEERQRGNFPDRFSGHQFPNYSSELNVNALLLGDSALYLCASSLRVNQPQHFGDGTRLSIL.

V and J are TRBV6-5 and TRBJ2-7; the match to TRBD1 covers 7 bases. The V and J ends lost 8 bases and 3 bases, in that order; junction bases with no gene match: 7. Germline assignment: CDR1 MNHEY and CDR2 SVGAGI. CDR3 length: 13 residues. The CDR3 DNA is TGTGCCAGCGCTAGGGACAGCAACTACGAGCAGTACTTC. Its translation is CASARDSNYEQYF.

This chain's CDR3 is CASRTGTGVSYEQYF. In nucleotides, the CDR3 is TGTGCCAGCAGAACCGGGACAGGGGTCTCCTACGAGCAGTACTTC. This chain uses TRBV6-5 with TRBJ2-7; 10 bases agree with TRBD1. The CDR3 has 15 amino acids. The V and J ends lost 6 bases and 0 bases, in that order; junction bases with no gene match: 5. CDR1 and CDR2 from the germline V gene are MNHEY and SVGAGI.

The rearrangement links TRBV28 to TRBJ1-2; no reliable D call. The CDR3 sequence is 16 residues long. CDR1 and CDR2 from the germline V gene are MDHEN and SYDVKM. V shed 2 bases and J shed 6 bases, with 19 bases lying between them. CDR3 nucleotides: TGTGCCAGCAGTTTAGACTTTCCGGGCCCCGCACATGGCTACACCTTC. Its translation: CASSLDFPGPAHGYTF.

Here the CDR3 DNA reads TGTGCCAGCAGCGAAAGGGACAGGAACAATGAGCAGTTCTTC. Translation: CASSERDRNNEQFF. The chain employs TRBV5-8 and TRBJ2-1, with 8 bases that match TRBD1. Germline lookup yields CDR1 SGHTS and CDR2 YDEGEE. The V and J ends lost 4 bases and 5 bases, in that order; junction bases with no gene match: 5. The CDR3 loop spans 14 amino acids.

This clone is a singleton in its sample. CDR3 DNA: TGTGCCAGCAGCACATTTCTGCGCGTCCTCTACAATGAGCAGTTCTTC. Protein: CASSTFLRVLYNEQFF. The V and J genes are TRBV7-9 and TRBJ2-1; D is uncertain. The CDR3 length is 16 residues. Trimming left V 5 bases short and J 3 bases short, with 17 bases between. The germline gives CDR1 SEHNR, CDR2 FQNEAQ (reference sequence). Supplemented by reference TRBV7-9 and TRBJ2-1, the full variable domain reads DTGVSQNPRHKITKRGQNVTFRCDPISEHNRLYWYRQTLGQGPEFLTYFQNEAQLEKSRLLSDRFSAERPKGSFSTLEIQRTEQGDSAMYLCASSTFLRVLYNEQFFGPGTRLTVL.